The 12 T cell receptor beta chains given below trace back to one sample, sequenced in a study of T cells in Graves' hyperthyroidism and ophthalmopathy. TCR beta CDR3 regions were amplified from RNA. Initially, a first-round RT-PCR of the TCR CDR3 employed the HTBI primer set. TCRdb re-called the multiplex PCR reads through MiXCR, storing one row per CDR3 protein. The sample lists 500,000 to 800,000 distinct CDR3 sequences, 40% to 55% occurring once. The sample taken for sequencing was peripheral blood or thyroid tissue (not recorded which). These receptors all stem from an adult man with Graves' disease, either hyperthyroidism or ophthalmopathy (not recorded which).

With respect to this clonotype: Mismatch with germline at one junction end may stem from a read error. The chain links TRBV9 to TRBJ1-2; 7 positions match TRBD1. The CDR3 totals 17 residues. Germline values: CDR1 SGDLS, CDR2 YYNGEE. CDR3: CASSAWDRGPANYGHTF. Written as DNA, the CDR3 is TGTGCCAGCAGCGCCTGGGACAGAGGGCCAGCTAACTATGGCCACACCTTC. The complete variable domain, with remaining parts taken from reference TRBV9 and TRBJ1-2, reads DSGVTQTPKHLITATGQRVTLRCSPRSGDLSVYWYQQSLDQGLQFLIQYYNGEERAKGNILERFSAQQFPDLHSELNLSSLELGDSALYFCASSAWDRGPANYGHTFGSGTRLTVV.

Here the CDR3 DNA reads TGTGCCAGCAGCCCTCGCGGTATGGGAATCACCGGGGAGCTGTTTTTT. The encoded protein is CASSPRGMGITGELFF. The chain is built from TRBV7-2 and TRBJ2-2, with D hard to call. V was pared by 5 bases and J by 4 bases, with 17 bases between. The CDR3 extends over 16 amino acids. Germline values: CDR1 SGHTA, CDR2 FQGNSA. Drawing the rest from reference TRBV7-2 and TRBJ2-2, the complete variable domain is GAGVSQSPSNKVTEKGKDVELRCDPISGHTALYWYRQSLGQGLEFLIYFQGNSAPDKSGLPSDRFSAERTGGSVSTLTIQRTQQEDSAVYLCASSPRGMGITGELFFGEGSRLTVL.

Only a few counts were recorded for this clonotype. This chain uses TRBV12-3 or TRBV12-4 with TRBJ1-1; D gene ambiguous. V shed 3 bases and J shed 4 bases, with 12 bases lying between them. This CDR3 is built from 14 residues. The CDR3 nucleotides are TGTGCCAGCAGTTTGACTCCCGTGGGCACTGAAGCTTTCTTT. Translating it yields CASSLTPVGTEAFF.

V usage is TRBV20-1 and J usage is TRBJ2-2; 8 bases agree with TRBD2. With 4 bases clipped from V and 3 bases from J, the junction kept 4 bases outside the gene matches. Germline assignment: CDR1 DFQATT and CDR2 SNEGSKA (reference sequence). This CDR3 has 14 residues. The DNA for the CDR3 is TGCAGTGCTATAGATAGCGGGGACACCGGGGAGCTGTTTTTT. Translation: CSAIDSGDTGELFF.

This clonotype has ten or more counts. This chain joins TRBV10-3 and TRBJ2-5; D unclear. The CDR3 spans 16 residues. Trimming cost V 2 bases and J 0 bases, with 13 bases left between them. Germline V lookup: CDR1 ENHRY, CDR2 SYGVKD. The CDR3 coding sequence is TGTGCCATCAGTGAGCGGGCAGTCGGCGACCAAGAGACCCAGTACTTC. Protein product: CAISERAVGDQETQYF.

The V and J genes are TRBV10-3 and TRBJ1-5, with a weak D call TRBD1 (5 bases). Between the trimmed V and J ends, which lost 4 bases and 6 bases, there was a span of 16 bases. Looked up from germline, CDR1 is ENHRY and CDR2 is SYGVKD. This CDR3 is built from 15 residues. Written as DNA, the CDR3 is TGTGCCATCAGTGCCGCAACAGGCGTTCCTCAGCCCCAGCATTTT. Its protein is CAISAATGVPQPQHF.

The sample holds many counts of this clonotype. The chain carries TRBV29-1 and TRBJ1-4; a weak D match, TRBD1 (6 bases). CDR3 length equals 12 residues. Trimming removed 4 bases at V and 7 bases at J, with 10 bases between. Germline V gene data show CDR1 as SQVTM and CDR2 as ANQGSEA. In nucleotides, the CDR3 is TGCAGCGTTGGGTGGACAGCTGAAAAACTGTTTTTT. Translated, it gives CSVGWTAEKLFF.

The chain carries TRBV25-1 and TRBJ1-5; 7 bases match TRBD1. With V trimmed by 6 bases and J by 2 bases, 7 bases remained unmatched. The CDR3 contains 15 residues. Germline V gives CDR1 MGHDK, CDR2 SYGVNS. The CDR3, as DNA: TGTGCCAGCAGCCAACAGGGGATGTGCAATCAGCCCCAGCATTTT. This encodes CASSQQGMCNQPQHF.

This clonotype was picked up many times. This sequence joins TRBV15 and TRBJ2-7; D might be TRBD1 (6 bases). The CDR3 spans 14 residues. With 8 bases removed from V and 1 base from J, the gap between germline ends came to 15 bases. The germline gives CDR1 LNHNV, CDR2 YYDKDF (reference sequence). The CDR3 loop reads CATAGTRLSYEQYF. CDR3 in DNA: TGTGCCACCGCCGGGACAAGGTTATCCTACGAGCAGTACTTC.

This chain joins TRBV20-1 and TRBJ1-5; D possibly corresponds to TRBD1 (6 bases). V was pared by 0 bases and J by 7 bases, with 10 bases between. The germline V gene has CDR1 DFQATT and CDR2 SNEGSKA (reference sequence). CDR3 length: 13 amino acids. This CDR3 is CSAREGGAQPQHF. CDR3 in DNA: TGCAGTGCTAGAGAGGGGGGCGCGCAGCCCCAGCATTTT.

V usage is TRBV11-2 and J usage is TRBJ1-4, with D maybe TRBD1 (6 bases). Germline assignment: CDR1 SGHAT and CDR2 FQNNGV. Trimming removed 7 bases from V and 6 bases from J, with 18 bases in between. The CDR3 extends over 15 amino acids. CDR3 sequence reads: CASTDHGQPHEKLFF. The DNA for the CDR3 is TGTGCCAGCACCGACCACGGACAGCCCCATGAAAAACTGTTTTTT. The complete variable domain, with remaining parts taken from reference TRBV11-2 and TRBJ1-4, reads EAGVAQSPRYKIIEKRQSVAFWCNPISGHATLYWYQQILGQGPKLLIQFQNNGVVDDSQLPKDRFSAERLKGVDSTLKIQPAKLEDSAVYLCASTDHGQPHEKLFFGSGTQLSVL.

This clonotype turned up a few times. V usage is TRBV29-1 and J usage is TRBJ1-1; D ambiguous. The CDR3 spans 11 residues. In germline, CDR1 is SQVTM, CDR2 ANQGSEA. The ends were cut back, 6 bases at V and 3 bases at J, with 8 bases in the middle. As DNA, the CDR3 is TGCAGCGTAAGAACATACACTGAAGCTTTCTTT. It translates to CSVRTYTEAFF.